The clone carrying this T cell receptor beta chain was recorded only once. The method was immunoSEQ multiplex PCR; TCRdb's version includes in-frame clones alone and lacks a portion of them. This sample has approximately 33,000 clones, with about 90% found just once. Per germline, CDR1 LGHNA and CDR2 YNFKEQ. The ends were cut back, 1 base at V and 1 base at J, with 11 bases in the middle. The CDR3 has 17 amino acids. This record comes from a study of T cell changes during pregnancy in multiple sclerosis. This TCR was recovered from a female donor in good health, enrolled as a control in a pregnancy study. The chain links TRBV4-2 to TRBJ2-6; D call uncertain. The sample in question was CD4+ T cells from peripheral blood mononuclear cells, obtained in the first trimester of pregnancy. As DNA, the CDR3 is TGTGCCAGCAGCCAAGTTTCTGTTTCTTCTGGGGCCAACGTCCTGACTTTC. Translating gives CASSQVSVSSGANVLTF.